One sample yielded the 25 T cell receptor beta chains listed below, sequenced in a study of blood T cell repertoires in COVID-19. Some clones are missing from TCRdb's copy, which holds only in-frame ones; the method was immunoSEQ multiplex PCR. Here the sample spans a few hundred thousand clones, roughly 85% being singletons. Sequenced input: PBMCs or T cells enriched from blood (not recorded which). The receptors here all came from a woman between 50 and 59 years old who had recovered from COVID-19.

The chain recombines TRBV4-1 with TRBJ2-7, with D unclear. The CDR3 spans 13 residues. From germline, CDR1 is MGHRA and CDR2 YSYEKL. V lost 0 bases, J lost 2 bases, and 5 bases lay in between. CDR3 DNA sequence: TGCGCCAGCAGCCAAGAGGAGACCTACGAGCAGTACTTC. Protein sequence: CASSQEETYEQYF.

The V call is TRBV19, the J call TRBJ2-2; D is perhaps TRBD1 (6 bases). CDR3 length: 16 residues. Germline CDR1 and CDR2: LNHDA and SQIVND (reference sequence). V lost 6 bases, J lost 4 bases, and 18 bases lay in between. CDR3 sequence: CASSNSQGSGTGELFF. The CDR3 bases are TGTGCCAGTAGCAACTCTCAGGGGTCGGGCACCGGGGAGCTGTTTTTT.

The chain recombines TRBV5-8 with TRBJ2-2; TRBD2 matches 8 bases. Trimming took 2 bases from V and 6 from J; bases not matched to a gene: 12. Germline CDR1 reads SGHTS; CDR2 reads YDEGEE. CDR3 length: 17 amino acids. CDR3 region: CASSFSVTSVDPGELFF. Here the CDR3 DNA reads TGTGCCAGCAGCTTTTCAGTGACTAGCGTAGATCCCGGGGAGCTGTTTTTT.

The chain carries TRBV7-6 and TRBJ2-3; no definite D call. The CDR3 loop spans 13 amino acids. Per the germline V gene, CDR1 is SGHVS and CDR2 is FNYEAQ. V lost 5 bases and J 11 bases, leaving 17 bases between the germline ends. DNA of the CDR3: TGTGCCAGCAGCCCCGACTTTGCCCCAATGCAGTATTTT. Translating it yields CASSPDFAPMQYF.

The CDR3 DNA sequence: TGCGCCAGCAGCCAAGATATTACTGGACTAGCGGGATTTAGGCAGTACTTC. Encoded protein: CASSQDITGLAGFRQYF. The J gene is TRBJ2-7, the V gene TRBV4-3; 12 nucleotides line up with TRBD2. The CDR3 contains 17 residues. Germline-derived CDR1 and CDR2 are LGHNA and YSLEER. V shed 0 bases, J shed 9 bases, and the junction held 12 bases outside the gene matches.

Points on this clone: The sample carries other DNA sequences with the same CDR3. J is TRBJ2-3 and V is TRBV7-2; TRBD2 matches at 8 bases. The CDR3 consists of 15 residues. Trimming took 1 base from V and 0 from J; bases not matched to a gene: 0. Germline CDR1 is SGHTA and CDR2 is FQGNSA. The CDR3 sequence: CASSLGLASTDTQYF. The CDR3 region has the DNA TGTGCCAGCAGCTTAGGACTAGCGAGCACAGATACGCAGTATTTT.

J is TRBJ2-2 and V is TRBV2, with 7 positions matching TRBD1. Germline values: CDR1 SNHLY, CDR2 FYNNEI. J gave up 7 bases and V 3 bases, and 2 bases lay outside the gene matches. The CDR3 contains 13 residues. The chain's CDR3 is CASSEGQHGELFF. In nucleotides, the CDR3 is TGTGCCAGCAGTGAGGGACAGCACGGGGAGCTGTTTTTT.

A single count supports this clone. The chain couples TRBV5-6 to TRBJ2-5, with 9 positions matching TRBD2. The CDR3 consists of 15 residues. V shed 7 bases and J 2 bases; nucleotides not matched to a gene: 9. Germline values: CDR1 SGHDT, CDR2 YYEEEE. CDR3 region: CASLRTSAGQETQYF. CDR3 coding DNA: TGTGCCAGCCTTAGGACTAGCGCGGGGCAAGAGACCCAGTACTTC.

The chain has TRBV18 and TRBJ2-1; D is perhaps TRBD1 (7 bases). The CDR3 has 16 amino acids. Germline CDR1 and CDR2: KGHSH and LQKENI. The germline V and J ends were trimmed by 4 bases and 9 bases, with 22 bases remaining between them. The CDR3 region has the DNA TGTGCCAGCTCACTTACGGTCGCAGGGGGGCGCGCTGAGCAGTTCTTC. It is translated as CASSLTVAGGRAEQFF.

The chain combines TRBV2 with TRBJ2-1, with 8 bases fitting TRBD2. The CDR3 loop spans 17 amino acids. Germline CDR1 reads SNHLY; CDR2 reads FYNNEI. Germline trimming cut 7 bases from V and 12 bases from J; bases unmatched to any gene: 23. The CDR3 reads CASIFSDSLSPAGGQFF. The CDR3 DNA sequence: TGTGCCAGCATTTTCTCGGACAGCCTCTCTCCTGCGGGGGGGCAGTTCTTC.

The chain uses TRBV28 and TRBJ1-5, with 7 bases lining up with TRBD1. The V and J ends lost 6 bases and 0 bases, in that order; junction bases with no gene match: 5. The CDR3 is 15 residues long. CDR1 and CDR2 (germline): MDHEN, SYDVKM. The CDR3, as DNA: TGTGCCAGCAGCCCGGGACAGTATAGCAATCAGCCCCAGCATTTT. Protein product: CASSPGQYSNQPQHF.

This clone was seen once. The rearrangement joins TRBV9 to TRBJ1-6; tentative D call: TRBD1 (6 bases). V was trimmed by 3 bases and J by 7 bases, leaving 11 bases between them. This CDR3 contains 14 residues. Per germline, CDR1 SGDLS and CDR2 YYNGEE. CDR3 sequence (DNA): TGTGCCAGCAGCGACCGGGACACCAATTCACCCCTCCACTTT. It is translated as CASSDRDTNSPLHF.

This clone was found a few times. The chain has TRBV9 and TRBJ2-1, with D possibly matching TRBD2 (6 bases). V shed 6 bases and J shed 4 bases, with 14 bases lying between them. There are 14 residues in the CDR3. The V gene's germline CDR1 is SGDLS and CDR2 YYNGEE. CDR3 loop: CASNSGLTYNEQFF. In DNA, the CDR3 is TGTGCCAGCAATAGCGGACTGACTTACAATGAGCAGTTCTTC.

The chain links TRBV12-5 to TRBJ2-5; TRBD1 matches at 7 bases. V lost 1 base, J lost 5 bases, and 10 bases stayed unmatched. The CDR3 sequence is 16 residues long. Looked up from germline, CDR1 is LGHNT and CDR2 is FRNRAP. The CDR3 DNA reads TGTGCTAGTGGTTTGGGAGAGACAGGGTCATGGGAGACCCAGTACTTC. Translating it yields CASGLGETGSWETQYF.

The genes are TRBV5-1 and TRBJ1-1, with D possibly matching TRBD1 (6 bases). The CDR3 has 14 residues. Trimming removed 4 bases from V and 8 bases from J, with 18 bases in between. CDR1 is SGHRS and CDR2 is YFSETQ in the germline V gene. CDR3: CASSQQGSVLEAFF. CDR3 in DNA: TGCGCCAGCAGCCAACAGGGTTCGGTGTTAGAAGCTTTCTTT.

This rearrangement joins TRBV5-4 to TRBJ2-1; D not resolved. The length of the CDR3 is 14 residues. CDR1 and CDR2 (germline): SGHNT, YYREEE (reference sequence). V gave up 2 bases and J gave up 2 bases, with 8 bases separating them. As DNA, the CDR3 is TGTGCCAGCAGCTTCGTGGCCACCTACAATGAGCAGTTCTTC. It translates to CASSFVATYNEQFF. The variable domain in full, completed from reference TRBV5-4 and TRBJ2-1, reads ETGVTQSPTHLIKTRGQQVTLRCSSQSGHNTVSWYQQALGQGPQFIFQYYREEENGRGNFPPRFSGLQFPNYSSELNVNALELDDSALYLCASSFVATYNEQFFGPGTRLTVL.

This rearrangement joins TRBV18 to TRBJ2-1; 12 bases agree with TRBD2. This CDR3 is built from 15 residues. Germline CDR1 and CDR2: KGHSH and LQKENI. With V trimmed by 6 bases and J by 3 bases, 3 bases remained unmatched. As DNA, the CDR3 is TGTGCCAGCTCCGGACTAGCGGGAAACTACAATGAGCAGTTCTTC. Amino acids: CASSGLAGNYNEQFF.

In nucleotides, the CDR3 is TGCGCCAGCAGCCGGGGACTAGCGGGAGGGGGTACAGATACGCAGTATTTT. Translating it yields CASSRGLAGGGTDTQYF. The genes are TRBV4-3 and TRBJ2-3; 16 bases agree with TRBD2. The V segment lost 4 bases and the J segment 3 bases; nucleotides outside the gene matches: 4. The CDR3 length is 17 residues. Germline CDR1 LGHNA, CDR2 YSLEER.

The chain has TRBV30 and TRBJ2-7, with 10 positions matching TRBD1. This CDR3 is built from 15 residues. The germline V gene encodes CDR1 GTSNPN and CDR2 SVGIG (reference sequence). The ends lost 4 bases at V and 0 bases at J; junction bases unmatched: 6. The CDR3 reads CAWNDRGLDSYEQYF. CDR3 DNA sequence: TGTGCCTGGAACGACAGGGGGCTTGACTCCTACGAGCAGTACTTC. Full variable domain (missing parts from reference TRBV30 and TRBJ2-7): SQTIHQWPATLVQPVGSPLSLECTVEGTSNPNLYWYRQAAGRGLQLLFYSVGIGQISSEVPQNLSASRPQDRQFILSSKKLLLSDSGFYLCAWNDRGLDSYEQYFGPGTRLTVT.

This chain uses TRBV19 with TRBJ1-5, with D perhaps TRBD1 (6 bases). Germline CDR1 and CDR2: LNHDA and SQIVND (reference sequence). V dropped 7 bases and J dropped 1 base, with 11 bases sitting between them. The CDR3 length is 14 residues. The CDR3 coding sequence is TGTGCCAGTAAGCACAGGGTCAGCAATCAGCCCCAGCATTTT. Amino acid sequence: CASKHRVSNQPQHF.

This rearrangement joins TRBV7-2 to TRBJ1-5; D is undetermined. The CDR3 runs to 16 residues. The germline V gene encodes CDR1 SGHTA and CDR2 FQGNSA. V lost 0 bases, J lost 7 bases, and 16 bases lay in between. CDR3 in amino acids: CASSLAIDDSGQPQHF. The CDR3, as DNA: TGTGCCAGCAGCTTAGCGATCGACGATTCAGGCCAGCCCCAGCATTTT.

The chain couples TRBV6-6 to TRBJ1-2; 10 bases fit TRBD1. The junction had 4 bases not matched to a gene; V was cut back by 2 bases and J by 7 bases. The germline V gene has CDR1 MNHNY and CDR2 SVGAGI (reference sequence). The CDR3 loop spans 14 amino acids. This chain's CDR3 is CASSYRQGAGGYTF. CDR3 in DNA: TGTGCCAGCAGTTACCGACAGGGGGCTGGTGGCTACACCTTC.

The V gene is TRBV30, the J gene TRBJ1-5; D is perhaps TRBD1 (6 bases). This CDR3 region has 16 residues. CDR1 is GTSNPN, CDR2 SVGIG, per germline (reference sequence). V was shortened by 5 bases and J by 1 base, with 18 bases between the two germline ends. CDR3 sequence reads: CAWGAQGGGSNQPQHF. The CDR3 nucleotides read TGTGCCTGGGGTGCTCAAGGGGGGGGGAGCAATCAGCCCCAGCATTTT. The full variable domain, its missing parts supplied by reference TRBV30 and TRBJ1-5, is SQTIHQWPATLVQPVGSPLSLECTVEGTSNPNLYWYRQAAGRGLQLLFYSVGIGQISSEVPQNLSASRPQDRQFILSSKKLLLSDSGFYLCAWGAQGGGSNQPQHFGDGTRLSIL.

The J gene is TRBJ2-1, the V gene TRBV9; D is unresolved. The V gene's germline CDR1 is SGDLS and CDR2 YYNGEE. The V and J ends lost 3 bases and 8 bases respectively, with 15 bases between them. The CDR3 consists of 14 residues. The DNA for the CDR3 is TGTGCCAGCAGCGCCGCCCCACAGACGGATGAGCAGTTCTTC. Its protein is CASSAAPQTDEQFF.

This clone has just one count. This rearrangement joins TRBV28 to TRBJ1-2; D gene uncertain. Germline-derived CDR1 and CDR2 are MDHEN and SYDVKM. Deletions cut 5 bases from V and 7 bases from J, with 14 bases between. CDR3 size: 13 residues. In DNA form, the CDR3 reads TGTGCCAGCAGTCCCCTGACCCGGGGTGGCTACACCTTC. It is translated as CASSPLTRGGYTF.